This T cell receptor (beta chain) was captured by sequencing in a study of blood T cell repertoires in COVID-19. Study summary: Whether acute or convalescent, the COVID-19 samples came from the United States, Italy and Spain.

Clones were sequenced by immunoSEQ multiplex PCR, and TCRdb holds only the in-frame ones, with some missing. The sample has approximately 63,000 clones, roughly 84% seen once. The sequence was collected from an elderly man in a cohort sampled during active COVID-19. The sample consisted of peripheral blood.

CDR3 bases: TGTGCCAGTAGTACCCGACAGCTTGTGAACACTGAAGCTTTCTTT. It translates to CASSTRQLVNTEAFF. This chain joins TRBV19 and TRBJ1-1; D is perhaps TRBD1 (5 bases). The CDR3 runs 15 residues. Trimming stripped 4 bases from V and 0 bases from J, with 12 bases between. Germline V CDR1 and CDR2: LNHDA, SQIVND (reference sequence).